This T cell receptor (beta chain) was found in a study of blood T cell repertoires in COVID-19. Germline CDR1 LNHDA, CDR2 SQIVND (reference sequence). The CDR3 is 15 amino acids. V lost 6 bases and J lost 0, with 15 bases in between. Sequencing used immunoSEQ multiplex PCR; TCRdb keeps in-frame clones, though not all of them. Here the sample spans about 230,000 clones, more than 80% being singletons. Sequencing used peripheral blood. The gene calls are TRBV19 and TRBJ2-7, with D tentatively TRBD1 (5 bases). This clonotype was obtained from a man aged 25 to 40 with COVID-19, enrolled during active disease. CDR3 sequence: CASRKNRSYSYEQYF. CDR3 coding DNA: TGTGCCAGTAGAAAGAACAGGTCTTACTCCTACGAGCAGTACTTC.